This entry is about one T cell receptor beta chain. The sample belongs to a study of preoperative IRX-2 immunotherapy in early breast cancer. The table came from immunoSEQ multiplex PCR; TCRdb's copy has only in-frame clones and leaves some out. The data show about 43,000 clones, around 96% seen once. Treatment meaning: preoperative locoregional IRX-2 cytokine immunotherapy. CDR1 SNHLY and CDR2 FYNNEI come from the germline V gene. With 1 base clipped from V and 5 bases from J, the junction kept 7 bases outside the gene matches. The CDR3 length is 15 residues. This clonotype originated in a human donor with breast cancer. Sequenced here: tumor tissue, sampled after IRX-2 immunotherapy. The gene calls are TRBV2 and TRBJ1-1; 7 nucleotides align to TRBD1. CDR3 sequence reads: CASSEEEAGGTEAFF. The CDR3 DNA sequence: TGTGCCAGCAGTGAAGAAGAGGCAGGGGGGACTGAAGCTTTCTTT.